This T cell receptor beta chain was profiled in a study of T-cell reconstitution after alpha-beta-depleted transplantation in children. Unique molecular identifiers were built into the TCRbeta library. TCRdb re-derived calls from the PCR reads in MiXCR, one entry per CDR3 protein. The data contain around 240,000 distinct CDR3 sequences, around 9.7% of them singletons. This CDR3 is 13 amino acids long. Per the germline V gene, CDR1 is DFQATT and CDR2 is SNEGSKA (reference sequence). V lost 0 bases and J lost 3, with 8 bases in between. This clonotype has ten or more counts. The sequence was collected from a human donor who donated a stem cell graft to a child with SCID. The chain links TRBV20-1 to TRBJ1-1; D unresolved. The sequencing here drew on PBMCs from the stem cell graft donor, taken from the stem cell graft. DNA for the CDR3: TGCAGTGCTAGAGATTGGGGTGACACTGAAGCTTTCTTT. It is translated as CSARDWGDTEAFF.